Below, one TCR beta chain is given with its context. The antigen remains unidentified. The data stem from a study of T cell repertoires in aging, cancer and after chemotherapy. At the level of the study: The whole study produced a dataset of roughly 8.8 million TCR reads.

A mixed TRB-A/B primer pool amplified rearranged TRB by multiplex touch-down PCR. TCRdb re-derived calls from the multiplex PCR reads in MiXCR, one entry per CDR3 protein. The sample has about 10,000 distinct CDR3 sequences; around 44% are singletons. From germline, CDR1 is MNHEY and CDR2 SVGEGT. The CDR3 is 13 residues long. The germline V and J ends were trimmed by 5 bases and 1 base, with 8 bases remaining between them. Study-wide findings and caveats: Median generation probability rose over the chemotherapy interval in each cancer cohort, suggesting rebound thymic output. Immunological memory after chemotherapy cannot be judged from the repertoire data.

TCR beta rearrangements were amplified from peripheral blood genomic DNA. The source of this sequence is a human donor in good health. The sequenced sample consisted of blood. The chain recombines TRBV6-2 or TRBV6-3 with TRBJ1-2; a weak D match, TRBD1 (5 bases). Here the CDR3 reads CASSQGFNYGYTF. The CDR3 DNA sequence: TGTGCCAGCAGTCAGGGATTTAACTATGGCTACACCTTC.